Below, 18 T cell receptor beta chains from the same sample are listed, as sequenced in a study of glioma-infiltrating T cells after dendritic cell vaccination. Produced via immunoSEQ multiplex PCR; TCRdb's table is partial and in-frame only. The sample lists around 72,000 clones, around 86% occurring once. The sample here was blood, taken before dendritic cell vaccination. The receptors stem from a human donor with glioblastoma.

This clone turned up a few times. The V gene is TRBV7-9, the J gene TRBJ1-6; 8 nucleotides agree with TRBD1. Per the germline V gene, CDR1 is SEHNR and CDR2 is FQNEAQ (reference sequence). CDR3 length: 13 amino acids. J lost 9 bases, V lost 5 bases, and 3 bases had no gene match. The chain's CDR3 is CASSMTGVSPLHF. CDR3 bases: TGTGCCAGCAGCATGACAGGGGTTTCACCCCTCCACTTT.

The chain links TRBV5-4 to TRBJ1-6, with D unresolved. V was cut by 0 bases and J by 6 bases, with 10 bases left in between. The CDR3 is made up of 15 amino acids. The germline CDR1 and CDR2 sequences are SGHNT and YYREEE (reference sequence). CDR3 region: CASSLGTGLNSPLHF. The CDR3, as DNA: TGTGCCAGCAGCTTGGGAACGGGTCTTAATTCACCCCTCCACTTT.

This rearrangement joins TRBV5-5 to TRBJ2-7, with TRBD1 as a possible D gene (6 bases). Germline V CDR1 and CDR2: SGHKS, YYEKEE (reference sequence). The CDR3 runs to 14 residues. Trimming cost V 0 bases and J 5 bases, with 12 bases left between them. The CDR3 loop reads CASSLGRGRHEQYF. CDR3 nucleotide sequence: TGTGCCAGCAGCTTGGGCAGGGGAAGGCACGAGCAGTACTTC.

V and J are TRBV19 and TRBJ2-7, with 8 bases identical to TRBD1. J lost 2 bases, V lost 4 bases, and 7 bases had no gene match. The CDR3 has 15 residues. Germline V gene sequence: CDR1 LNHDA, CDR2 SQIVND (reference sequence). The CDR3 sequence is CASSKYRGAPYEQYF. CDR3 nucleotides: TGTGCCAGTAGTAAGTACAGGGGGGCCCCCTACGAGCAGTACTTC.

The chain employs TRBV13 and TRBJ1-5; TRBD1 might be the D (6 bases). Trimming pared 5 bases from V and 7 bases from J, leaving 12 bases between. CDR1 is PRHDT and CDR2 is FYEKMQ in the germline V gene (reference sequence). The CDR3 has 13 residues. In DNA form, the CDR3 reads TGTGCCAGCAGCCCCGGACAGTCACAGCCCCAGCATTTT. Its protein is CASSPGQSQPQHF.

V and J are TRBV2 and TRBJ2-7, with TRBD1 as a possible D gene (5 bases). V shed 8 bases and J shed 3 bases, with 17 bases lying between them. The CDR3 has 14 residues. Germline assignment: CDR1 SNHLY and CDR2 FYNNEI. DNA for the CDR3: TGTGCCAGCTTAACGGCCAGGGCCATCTACGAGCAGTACTTC. Protein sequence: CASLTARAIYEQYF.

Concerning this clone itself: Within the sample, other DNA sequences also encode this same CDR3. V and J are TRBV2 and TRBJ1-5, with TRBD1 as a possible D gene (6 bases). Deletions cut 6 bases from V and 1 base from J, with 13 bases between. Germline V gives CDR1 SNHLY, CDR2 FYNNEI. CDR3 size: 15 residues. DNA for the CDR3: TGTGCCAGCAGCGACACAGGGAGCAGCAATCAGCCCCAGCATTTT. Translation: CASSDTGSSNQPQHF.

The V and J genes are TRBV6-1 and TRBJ2-7, with a tentative D call TRBD1 (5 bases). There are 13 residues in the CDR3. V was shortened by 3 bases and J by 2 bases, with 8 bases between the two germline ends. Germline V lookup: CDR1 MNHNS, CDR2 SASEGT. The CDR3 DNA reads as TGTGCCAGCAGTGACGACAGCCCCTACGAGCAGTACTTC. Its protein is CASSDDSPYEQYF.

The chain links TRBV23-1 to TRBJ1-3; 8 nucleotides match TRBD1. TRBV23-1 falls under the ORF class, with uncertain function. CDR3 length equals 14 residues. CDR3 region: CAPTFRGRGNTIYF. CDR3 sequence (DNA): TGCGCGCCCACTTTCAGGGGGCGGGGAAACACCATATATTTT.

This chain links TRBV18 with TRBJ1-4; TRBD1 might be the D (5 bases). This CDR3 is 15 amino acids long. V lost 1 base and J lost 7, with 13 bases in between. Germline values: CDR1 KGHSH, CDR2 LQKENI. The CDR3, as DNA: TGTGCCAGCTCACCACGCCAGGACACAGGTGAAAAACTGTTTTTT. Amino acid sequence: CASSPRQDTGEKLFF.

V and J are TRBV7-9 and TRBJ2-1; possible D gene TRBD2, 5 bases. This CDR3 spans 17 amino acids. Germline assignment: CDR1 SEHNR and CDR2 FQNEAQ (reference sequence). V was cut by 5 bases and J by 5 bases, with 22 bases left in between. The CDR3 coding sequence is TGTGCCAGCAGCGAAACGCCCGGACTCCAGACCAACAATGAGCAGTTCTTC. Protein: CASSETPGLQTNNEQFF.

The V gene is TRBV7-8, the J gene TRBJ1-2; D possibly corresponds to TRBD1 (6 bases). The germline V gene has CDR1 SGHVS and CDR2 FQNEAQ. V was pared by 5 bases and J by 5 bases, with 18 bases between. CDR3 length: 15 residues. This CDR3 reads CASSVTGAEPYGYTF. The CDR3 coding sequence is TGTGCCAGCAGCGTGACAGGTGCGGAGCCGTATGGCTACACCTTC.

The chain has TRBV29-1 and TRBJ1-1; no firm D call. The CDR3 totals 14 residues. Germline V gene sequence: CDR1 SQVTM, CDR2 ANQGSEA. V dropped 1 base and J dropped 3 bases, with 12 bases sitting between them. The CDR3 region is CSVEVSGEDTEAFF. CDR3 bases: TGCAGCGTTGAAGTTTCCGGGGAAGACACTGAAGCTTTCTTT.

This chain uses TRBV7-3 with TRBJ1-1; D possibly corresponds to TRBD1 (6 bases). Germline V gives CDR1 SGHTA, CDR2 FQGTGA. The CDR3 has 15 residues. Trimming took 1 base from V and 1 from J, leaving 10 bases between them. The CDR3 region has the DNA TGTGCCAGCAGCTTAAGCGGGGGCGGGAACACTGAAGCTTTCTTT. Translation: CASSLSGGGNTEAFF.

This rearrangement joins TRBV5-1 to TRBJ1-1; tentatively, D is TRBD1 (5 bases). The germline V gene has CDR1 SGHRS and CDR2 YFSETQ. Between the trimmed V and J ends, which lost 5 bases and 1 base, there was a span of 12 bases. The CDR3 contains 14 residues. The CDR3, as DNA: TGCGCCAGCAGGTCGGACATCTCGAACACTGAAGCTTTCTTT. This codes for CASRSDISNTEAFF. Filled out from reference TRBV5-1 and TRBJ1-1, the complete variable domain reads KAGVTQTPRYLIKTRGQQVTLSCSPISGHRSVSWYQQTPGQGLQFLFEYFSETQRNKGNFPGRFSGRQFSNSRSEMNVSTLELGDSALYLCASRSDISNTEAFFGQGTRLTVV.

The gene calls are TRBV5-1 and TRBJ2-1; 13 bases agree with TRBD2. The CDR3 spans 18 residues. CDR1 is SGHRS, CDR2 YFSETQ, per germline. V gave up 2 bases and J gave up 4 bases; unmatched junction bases: 9. The CDR3 is CASSFLGLAGTIYNEQFF. CDR3 coding DNA: TGCGCCAGCAGCTTTTTGGGACTAGCGGGGACTATTTACAATGAGCAGTTCTTC.

This chain joins TRBV6-6 and TRBJ2-7; 7 bases are a match to TRBD1. The V gene's germline CDR1 is MNHNY and CDR2 SVGAGI (reference sequence). The CDR3 runs 13 residues. The ends lost 2 bases at V and 3 bases at J; junction bases unmatched: 1. CDR3 sequence (DNA): TGTGCCAGCAGTTACCGGGACAGCTACGAGCAGTACTTC. This sequence encodes CASSYRDSYEQYF.

The rearrangement links TRBV5-1 to TRBJ1-2; a weak D match, TRBD1 (6 bases). Germline V gene sequence: CDR1 SGHRS, CDR2 YFSETQ. The V end lost 0 bases, the J end lost 1 base, and 13 bases lay between the germline ends. There are 16 residues in the CDR3. CDR3 coding DNA: TGCGCCAGCAGCTTGGCCGTGGGGGCCTTTAACTATGGCTACACCTTC. Its protein is CASSLAVGAFNYGYTF. The complete variable domain, with remaining parts taken from reference TRBV5-1 and TRBJ1-2, reads KAGVTQTPRYLIKTRGQQVTLSCSPISGHRSVSWYQQTPGQGLQFLFEYFSETQRNKGNFPGRFSGRQFSNSRSEMNVSTLELGDSALYLCASSLAVGAFNYGYTFGSGTRLTVV.